Listed below are T cell receptor beta chains from one sample, sequenced in a study of T cell repertoires in aging, cancer and after chemotherapy. TCRdb independently ran MiXCR on the multiplex PCR reads; one entry per CDR3 protein. The data contain roughly 6,000 distinct CDR3 sequences, 25% to 30% of them singletons. The sample comprised blood. The origin of the receptors is a human donor in good health. The CDR3 runs from the conserved cysteine through the conserved F or W. A D gene is named only where the DNA matches it firmly. Expanded clones get a size class; other rows say once, few or many, or leave the size out.

V: TRBV4-1
size: NA
D: TRBD2
J: TRBJ2-2
CDR3: CASSHSGGITGELFF
DNA: TGCGCCAGCAGCCACAGCGGGGGAATCACCGGGGAGCTGTTTTTT

V: TRBV29-1
size: large
D: NA
J: TRBJ2-1
CDR3: CSVVGRWEQFF
DNA: TGCAGCGTCGTTGGGCGATGGGAGCAGTTCTTC

V: TRBV6-5
size: few
D: TRBD2
J: TRBJ2-5
CDR3: CASSIAGLDGTQYF
DNA: TGTGCCAGCAGTATCGCCGGACTAGATGGGACCCAGTACTTC

V: TRBV20-1
size: NA
D: NA
J: TRBJ2-7
CDR3: CSASPTGLVEQYF
DNA: TGCAGTGCTAGTCCTACGGGGTTAGTCGAGCAGTACTTC

V: TRBV7-2
size: few
D: NA
J: TRBJ2-2
CDR3: CASNAPNTGELFF
DNA: TGTGCCAGCAACGCCCCGAACACCGGGGAGCTGTTTTTT

V: TRBV9
size: NA
D: NA
J: TRBJ2-3
CDR3: CASSPRGGGGTDTQYF
DNA: TGTGCCAGCAGCCCTAGGGGGGGGGGAGGTACAGATACGCAGTATTTT

V: TRBV7-2
size: NA
D: NA
J: TRBJ1-1
CDR3: CASSSQQSQEAFF
DNA: TGTGCCAGCAGCAGCCAACAGAGCCAAGAAGCTTTCTTT

V: TRBV5-1
size: NA
D: NA
J: TRBJ2-3
CDR3: CASSLGGPDTQYF
DNA: TGCGCCAGCAGTCTAGGTGGACCAGATACGCAGTATTTT

V: TRBV28
size: NA
D: TRBD1
J: TRBJ2-1
CDR3: CASRQGGEQFF
DNA: TGTGCCAGCCGACAGGGGGGTGAGCAGTTCTTC

V: TRBV5-6
size: medium-sized
D: TRBD1
J: TRBJ1-5
CDR3: CASSPSGQGHQPQHF
DNA: TGTGCCAGCAGCCCATCTGGACAGGGGCATCAGCCCCAGCATTTT

V: TRBV7-9
size: NA
D: NA
J: TRBJ2-1
CDR3: CASSLGFEEQFF
DNA: TGTGCCAGCAGCTTAGGGTTCGAGGAGCAGTTCTTC

V: TRBV27
size: NA
D: NA
J: TRBJ1-2
CDR3: CASSLSIQGINYGYTF
DNA: TGTGCCAGCAGTTTATCGATACAGGGAATCAACTATGGCTACACCTTC

V: TRBV6-2/TRBV6-3
size: medium-sized
D: NA
J: TRBJ2-2
CDR3: CASSDTETGELFF
DNA: TGTGCCAGCAGTGACACAGAGACCGGGGAGCTGTTTTTT

V: TRBV5-6
size: NA
D: NA
J: TRBJ2-2
CDR3: CASSLGGRLSNTGELFF
DNA: TGTGCCAGCAGCTTGGGGGGCAGGCTATCGAACACCGGGGAGCTGTTTTTT

V: TRBV7-3
size: NA
D: TRBD1
J: TRBJ2-2
CDR3: CASSLGTGGPGELFF
DNA: TGTGCCAGCAGCCTCGGGACAGGGGGTCCCGGGGAGCTGTTTTTT

V: TRBV6-2/TRBV6-3
size: NA
D: NA
J: TRBJ2-7
CDR3: CASSTPASGGYEQYF
DNA: TGTGCCAGCAGTACCCCTGCCTCAGGGGGGTACGAGCAGTACTTC

V: TRBV24-1
size: NA
D: TRBD1
J: TRBJ2-5
CDR3: CAVIALQDRGRETQYF
DNA: TGTGCCGTCATCGCCCTCCAGGACAGGGGGCGGGAGACCCAGTACTTC

V: TRBV27
size: NA
D: TRBD1
J: TRBJ2-7
CDR3: CASGRTGDTYEQYF
DNA: TGTGCCAGCGGACGGACAGGTGATACCTACGAGCAGTACTTC

V: TRBV15
size: medium-sized
D: NA
J: TRBJ2-6
CDR3: CATSPASSGANVLTF
DNA: TGTGCCACCAGCCCCGCGAGCTCTGGGGCCAACGTCCTGACTTTC

V: TRBV29-1
size: medium-sized
D: TRBD2
J: TRBJ2-7
CDR3: CSVEGSGTSSDYEQYF
DNA: TGCAGCGTTGAAGGTTCCGGGACTAGCTCTGACTACGAGCAGTACTTC

V: TRBV7-2
size: NA
D: TRBD1
J: TRBJ2-7
CDR3: CASSSVGTVQDTQYF
DNA: TGTGCCAGCAGCTCTGTAGGGACAGTCCAAGATACCCAGTACTTC

V: TRBV30
size: few
D: NA
J: TRBJ1-4
CDR3: CAWSVPGQGWGSKLFF
DNA: TGTGCCTGGAGTGTACCTGGGCAGGGTTGGGGATCAAAACTGTTTTTT

V: TRBV6-4
size: NA
D: TRBD2
J: TRBJ2-1
CDR3: CASSDSSGSYNEQFF
DNA: TGTGCCAGCAGTGACTCTAGCGGGAGCTACAATGAGCAGTTCTTC

V: TRBV6-2/TRBV6-3
size: NA
D: NA
J: TRBJ2-3
CDR3: CASSLLGGTSTDTQYF
DNA: TGTGCCAGCAGCCTCCTAGGCGGGACTAGCACAGATACGCAGTATTTT

V: TRBV6-1
size: few
D: NA
J: TRBJ2-7
CDR3: CASSTRATYEQYF
DNA: TGTGCCAGCAGTACACGAGCCACCTACGAGCAGTACTTC

V: TRBV5-1
size: NA
D: TRBD2
J: TRBJ2-5
CDR3: CASSLGTRYQETQYF
DNA: TGCGCCAGCAGCTTGGGGACTAGGTACCAAGAGACCCAGTACTTC

V: TRBV12-3/TRBV12-4
size: NA
D: NA
J: TRBJ2-7
CDR3: CASSLAGIYEQYF
DNA: TGTGCCAGCAGTTTAGCTGGGATTTACGAGCAGTACTTC

V: TRBV15
size: NA
D: NA
J: TRBJ2-3
CDR3: CATSRDFPISMSPRYTDTQYF
DNA: TGTGCCACCAGCAGAGATTTCCCTATCTCTATGAGCCCCCGCTACACAGATACGCAGTATTTT

V: TRBV29-1
size: medium-sized
D: NA
J: TRBJ2-2
CDR3: CSVEDGQGRAGELFF
DNA: TGCAGCGTTGAAGATGGCCAGGGTAGGGCCGGGGAGCTGTTTTTT

V: TRBV7-9
size: NA
D: NA
J: TRBJ1-1
CDR3: CASSLARFGNTEAFF
DNA: TGTGCCAGCAGCTTAGCGCGGTTCGGTAACACTGAAGCTTTCTTT

V: TRBV18
size: medium-sized
D: NA
J: TRBJ2-5
CDR3: CASSSPLAQSETQYF
DNA: TGTGCCAGCTCATCTCCCCTAGCTCAGAGCGAGACCCAGTACTTC

V: TRBV5-1
size: few
D: NA
J: TRBJ1-2
CDR3: CASSLDGYGYTF
DNA: TGCGCCAGCAGCTTGGATGGGTATGGCTACACCTTC

V: TRBV7-9
size: few
D: NA
J: TRBJ2-1
CDR3: CASSLVVLTYNEQFF
DNA: TGTGCCAGCAGCTTAGTTGTTCTGACATACAATGAGCAGTTCTTC

V: TRBV11-1
size: NA
D: NA
J: TRBJ2-7
CDR3: CASSISYEQYF
DNA: TGTGCCAGCAGCATCTCCTACGAGCAGTACTTC

V: TRBV20-1
size: NA
D: NA
J: TRBJ2-3
CDR3: CSARSQSVDTQYF
DNA: TGCAGTGCTAGATCTCAGTCAGTAGATACGCAGTATTTT

V: TRBV4-3
size: NA
D: NA
J: TRBJ2-1
CDR3: CASSPGGYNEQFF
DNA: TGCGCCAGCAGCCCCGGGGGTTACAATGAGCAGTTCTTC

V: TRBV10-3
size: NA
D: TRBD2
J: TRBJ2-3
CDR3: CAISDSAAGVGTQYF
DNA: TGTGCCATCAGTGATAGCGCTGCGGGAGTGGGTACGCAGTATTTT

V: TRBV28
size: NA
D: NA
J: TRBJ2-7
CDR3: CASSLDEQYF
DNA: TGTGCCAGCAGTTTGGACGAGCAGTACTTC

V: TRBV7-9
size: NA
D: NA
J: TRBJ2-3
CDR3: CASSPLHSYANTQYF
DNA: TGTGCCAGCAGCCCACTTCACAGTTATGCAAATACGCAGTATTTT

V: TRBV19
size: once
D: TRBD1
J: TRBJ2-2
CDR3: CASSITGTGGSGTGELFF
DNA: TGTGCCAGTAGTATTACCGGGACAGGGGGCTCGGGCACCGGGGAGCTGTTTTTT

V: TRBV12-3/TRBV12-4
size: few
D: NA
J: TRBJ2-2
CDR3: CASSSSDSDTGELFF
DNA: NA

V: TRBV19
size: medium-sized
D: TRBD2
J: TRBJ2-1
CDR3: CASSKAGGAYNEQFF
DNA: TGTGCCAGTAGCAAAGCGGGAGGTGCCTACAATGAGCAGTTCTTC

V: TRBV29-1
size: NA
D: TRBD1
J: TRBJ2-5
CDR3: CSGRDRGLGETQYF
DNA: TGCAGCGGGCGGGACAGGGGGCTCGGGGAGACCCAGTACTTC

V: TRBV6-5
size: medium-sized
D: NA
J: TRBJ2-2
CDR3: CASSYSTGELFF
DNA: TGTGCCAGCAGTTACAGCACCGGGGAGCTGTTTTTT

V: TRBV6-5
size: NA
D: NA
J: TRBJ1-6
CDR3: CASSYEGGSPLHF
DNA: TGTGCCAGCAGTTACGAGGGAGGGTCACCCCTCCACTTT

V: TRBV4-3
size: few
D: TRBD1
J: TRBJ1-2
CDR3: CASSPGQGAYGYTF
DNA: TGCGCCAGCAGCCCGGGACAGGGGGCCTATGGCTACACCTTC

V: TRBV7-9
size: once
D: TRBD1
J: TRBJ2-5
CDR3: CASSRYSGGAETQYF
DNA: TGTGCCAGCAGTCGGTACTCAGGGGGCGCAGAGACCCAGTACTTC

V: TRBV6-5
size: NA
D: TRBD1
J: TRBJ2-7
CDR3: CASRPRTGFHEQYF
DNA: TGTGCCAGCAGGCCCCGGACAGGGTTCCACGAGCAGTACTTC

V: TRBV6-2/TRBV6-3
size: NA
D: NA
J: TRBJ2-3
CDR3: CASRPEWQAAITDTQYF
DNA: TGTGCCAGTCGCCCGGAATGGCAGGCCGCGATCACAGATACGCAGTATTTT

V: TRBV20-1
size: NA
D: TRBD1
J: TRBJ2-2
CDR3: CSARDSGTGNTGELFF
DNA: TGCAGTGCGCGAGACTCCGGGACAGGGAACACCGGGGAGCTGTTTTTT

V: TRBV11-3
size: NA
D: NA
J: TRBJ2-3
CDR3: CASSLGRTADTQYF
DNA: TGTGCCAGCAGCTTAGGGCGGACAGCAGATACGCAGTATTTT

V: TRBV6-5
size: few
D: TRBD2
J: TRBJ2-7
CDR3: CASSYFVGGPSGTSYEQYF
DNA: TGTGCCAGCAGTTACTTCGTAGGAGGGCCTAGCGGCACCAGCTACGAGCAGTACTTC

V: TRBV19
size: medium-sized
D: TRBD2
J: TRBJ2-1
CDR3: CASSPTGLAENEQFF
DNA: TGTGCCAGTAGTCCAACGGGACTAGCGGAAAATGAGCAGTTCTTC

V: TRBV11-3
size: medium-sized
D: NA
J: TRBJ2-5
CDR3: CASSLEGLRSETQYF
DNA: TGTGCCAGCAGCTTAGAAGGACTACGGTCGGAGACCCAGTACTTC

V: TRBV5-1
size: NA
D: TRBD1
J: TRBJ1-1
CDR3: CASTLYRGRTEAFF
DNA: TGCGCCAGCACCCTATACAGGGGAAGAACTGAAGCTTTCTTT